The 4 T cell receptor beta chains below were found in one sample sequenced in a study of OX40 agonist ivuxolimab in advanced cancers. Libraries were prepared by immunoSEQ multiplex PCR; TCRdb keeps only in-frame clonotypes and omits some of them. This table has 53,000 or so clones, approximately 91% appearing once. Material: CD4+ or CD8+ T cells sorted from blood, obtained in a trial of the OX40 agonist ivuxolimab. The receptors come from an adult with an advanced solid tumor such as melanoma, head and neck, liver or kidney cancer.

The chain carries TRBV19 and TRBJ2-7; D unresolved. CDR1 and CDR2 from the germline V gene are LNHDA and SQIVND (reference sequence). CDR3 length: 15 amino acids. V gave up 6 bases and J gave up 1 base, with 16 bases separating them. The CDR3 is CASSSKTGASYEQYF. CDR3 coding DNA: TGTGCCAGTAGCTCTAAGACTGGAGCTTCCTACGAGCAGTACTTC.

The chain combines TRBV9 with TRBJ2-3; D not resolved. V lost 0 bases and J 3 bases, leaving 14 bases between the germline ends. This CDR3 contains 16 residues. CDR1 and CDR2 from the germline V gene are SGDLS and YYNGEE. The CDR3 loop is CASSVDSSLSTDTQYF. In nucleotides, the CDR3 is TGTGCCAGCAGCGTAGATTCCTCTCTAAGTACAGATACGCAGTATTTT.

The chain recombines TRBV6-1 with TRBJ1-1; D is possibly TRBD1 (5 bases). The germline V gene has CDR1 MNHNS and CDR2 SASEGT. This CDR3 is built from 11 residues. V was pared by 10 bases and J by 6 bases, with 12 bases between. As DNA, the CDR3 is TGTGCCACCGGGTGGGGGGCTGAAGCTTTCTTT. Translating gives CATGWGAEAFF.

V and J are TRBV29-1 and TRBJ1-1; weak D call: TRBD1 (5 bases). The germline gives CDR1 SQVTM, CDR2 ANQGSEA. The CDR3 consists of 14 residues. Trimming removed 6 bases at V and 0 bases at J, with 14 bases between. The DNA of the CDR3 is TGCAGCGTCAAGGGGCAGGGATTGAACACTGAAGCTTTCTTT. Protein product: CSVKGQGLNTEAFF.